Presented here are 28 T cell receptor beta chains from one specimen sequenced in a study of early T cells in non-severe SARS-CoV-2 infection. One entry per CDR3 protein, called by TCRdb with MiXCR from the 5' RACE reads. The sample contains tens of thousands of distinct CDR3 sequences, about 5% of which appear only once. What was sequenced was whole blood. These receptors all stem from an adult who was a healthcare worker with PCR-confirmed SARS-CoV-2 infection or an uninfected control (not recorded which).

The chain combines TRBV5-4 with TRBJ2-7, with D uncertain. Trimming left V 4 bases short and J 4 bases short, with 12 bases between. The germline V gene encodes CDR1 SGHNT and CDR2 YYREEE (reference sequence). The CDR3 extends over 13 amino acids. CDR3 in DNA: TGTGCCAGCAGCCCTGAAGGACCTTACGAGCAGTACTTC. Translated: CASSPEGPYEQYF.

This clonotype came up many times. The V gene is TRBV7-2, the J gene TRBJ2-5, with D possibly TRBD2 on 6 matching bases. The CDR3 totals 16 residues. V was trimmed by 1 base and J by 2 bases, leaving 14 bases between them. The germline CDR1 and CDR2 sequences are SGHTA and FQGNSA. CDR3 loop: CASSLGFGGGQETQYF. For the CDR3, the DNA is TGTGCCAGCAGCTTAGGGTTCGGGGGAGGTCAAGAGACCCAGTACTTC.

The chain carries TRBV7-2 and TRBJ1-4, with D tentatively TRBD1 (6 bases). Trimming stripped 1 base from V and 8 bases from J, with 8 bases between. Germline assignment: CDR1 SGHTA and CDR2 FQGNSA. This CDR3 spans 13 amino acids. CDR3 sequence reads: CASSLVGGEKLFF. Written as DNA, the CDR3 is TGTGCCAGCAGCTTAGTAGGGGGGGAAAAACTGTTTTTT.

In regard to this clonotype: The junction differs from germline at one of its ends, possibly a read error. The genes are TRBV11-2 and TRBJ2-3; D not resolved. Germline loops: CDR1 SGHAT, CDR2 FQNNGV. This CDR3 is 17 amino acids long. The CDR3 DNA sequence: TGTGCCAGCAGCTTATACCCGATCAAAAAGAGCACAGATACGCAGTTTTTT. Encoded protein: CASSLYPIKKSTDTQFF.

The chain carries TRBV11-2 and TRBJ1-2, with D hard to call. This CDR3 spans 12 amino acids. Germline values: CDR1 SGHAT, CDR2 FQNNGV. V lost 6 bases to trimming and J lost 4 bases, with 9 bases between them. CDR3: CASSSVSYGYTF. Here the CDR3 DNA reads TGTGCCAGCAGTTCCGTTAGCTATGGCTACACCTTC.

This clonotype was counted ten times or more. CDR3 DNA sequence: TGTGCCAGCAGACAAGACAGGGGGCCGGGGACTGAAGCTTTCTTT. Translating gives CASRQDRGPGTEAFF. The J gene is TRBJ1-1, the V gene TRBV28, with 10 nucleotides matching TRBD1. This CDR3 comprises 15 residues. Germline-derived CDR1 and CDR2 are MDHEN and SYDVKM. The ends lost 6 bases at V and 5 bases at J; junction bases unmatched: 9.

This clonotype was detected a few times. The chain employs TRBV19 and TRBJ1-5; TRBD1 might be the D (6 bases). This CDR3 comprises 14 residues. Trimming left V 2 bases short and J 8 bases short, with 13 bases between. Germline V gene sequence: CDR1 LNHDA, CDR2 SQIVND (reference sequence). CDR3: CASSIKGDLEPQHF. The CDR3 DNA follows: TGTGCCAGTAGTATAAAGGGGGATTTGGAGCCCCAGCATTTT.

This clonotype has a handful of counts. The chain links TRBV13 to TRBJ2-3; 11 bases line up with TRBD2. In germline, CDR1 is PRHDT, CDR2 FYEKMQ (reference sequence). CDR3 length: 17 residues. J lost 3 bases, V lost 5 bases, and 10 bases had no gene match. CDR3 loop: CASSTFFTSGGTDTQYF. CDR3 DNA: TGTGCCAGCAGCACCTTTTTCACTAGCGGGGGAACAGATACGCAGTATTTT.

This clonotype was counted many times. CDR3 in amino acids: CASGSTRDAPSYNEQFF. The CDR3, as DNA: TGTGCTAGTGGTTCCACCCGGGACGCACCCTCCTACAATGAGCAGTTCTTC. The rearrangement joins TRBV12-5 to TRBJ2-1; either TRBD1 or TRBD2 may fit D (5 bases each). Looked up from germline, CDR1 is LGHNT and CDR2 is FRNRAP. This CDR3 has 17 amino acids. The V end lost 4 bases, the J end lost 0 bases, and 16 bases lay between the germline ends.

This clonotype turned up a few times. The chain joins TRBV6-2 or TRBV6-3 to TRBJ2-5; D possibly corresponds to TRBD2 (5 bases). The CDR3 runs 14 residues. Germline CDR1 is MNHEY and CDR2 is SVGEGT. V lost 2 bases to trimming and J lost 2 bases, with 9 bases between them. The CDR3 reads CASSYGREQETQYF. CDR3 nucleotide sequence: TGTGCCAGCAGTTACGGTAGGGAGCAAGAGACCCAGTACTTC.

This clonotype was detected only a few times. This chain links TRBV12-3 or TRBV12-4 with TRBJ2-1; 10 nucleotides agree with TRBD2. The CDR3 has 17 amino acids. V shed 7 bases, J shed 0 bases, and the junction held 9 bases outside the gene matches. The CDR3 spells CASTAETSGVSYNEQFF. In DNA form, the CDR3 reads TGTGCCAGCACGGCGGAAACTAGCGGGGTCTCCTACAATGAGCAGTTCTTC.

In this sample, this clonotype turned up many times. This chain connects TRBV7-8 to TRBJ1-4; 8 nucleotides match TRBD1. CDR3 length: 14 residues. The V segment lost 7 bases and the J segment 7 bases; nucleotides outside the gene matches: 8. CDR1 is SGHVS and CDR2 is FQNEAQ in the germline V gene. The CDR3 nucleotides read TGTGCCAGCAAGCCGGGACAGGAACTTGAAAAACTGTTTTTT. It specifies CASKPGQELEKLFF. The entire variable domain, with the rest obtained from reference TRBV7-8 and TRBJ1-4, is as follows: GAGVSQSPRYKVAKRGQDVALRCDPISGHVSLFWYQQALGQGPEFLTYFQNEAQLDKSGLPSDRFFAERPEGSVSTLKIQRTQQEDSAVYLCASKPGQELEKLFFGSGTQLSVL.

CDR3 coding DNA: TGCAGTGGAGGGACCTACGAGCAGTACTTC. Protein product: CSGGTYEQYF. The rearrangement joins TRBV20-1 to TRBJ2-7, with a weak D call TRBD2 (5 bases). This CDR3 spans 10 amino acids. Germline assignment: CDR1 DFQATT and CDR2 SNEGSKA (reference sequence). V was cut by 7 bases and J by 2 bases, with 6 bases left in between.

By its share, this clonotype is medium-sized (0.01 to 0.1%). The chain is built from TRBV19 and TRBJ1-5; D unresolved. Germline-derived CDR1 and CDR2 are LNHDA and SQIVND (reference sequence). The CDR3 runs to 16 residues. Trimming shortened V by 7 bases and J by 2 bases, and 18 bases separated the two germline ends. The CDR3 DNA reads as TGTGCCAGTACCATCATGACCGGGAAAGGCAATCAGCCCCAGCATTTT. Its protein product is CASTIMTGKGNQPQHF.

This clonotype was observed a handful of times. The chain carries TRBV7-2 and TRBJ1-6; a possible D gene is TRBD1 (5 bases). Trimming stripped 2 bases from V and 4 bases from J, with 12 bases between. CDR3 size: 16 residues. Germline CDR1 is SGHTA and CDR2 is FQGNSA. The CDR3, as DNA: TGTGCCAGCAGCTTACCCGGGTGGGGGTATAATTCACCCCTCCACTTT. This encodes CASSLPGWGYNSPLHF.

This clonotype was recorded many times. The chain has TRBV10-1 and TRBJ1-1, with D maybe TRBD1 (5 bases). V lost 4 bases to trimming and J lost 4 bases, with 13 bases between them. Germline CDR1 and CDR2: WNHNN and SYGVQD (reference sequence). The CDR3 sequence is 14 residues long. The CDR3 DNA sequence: TGCGCCAGCAGTGTTGGGACTAGGGCCACTGAAGCTTTCTTT. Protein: CASSVGTRATEAFF.

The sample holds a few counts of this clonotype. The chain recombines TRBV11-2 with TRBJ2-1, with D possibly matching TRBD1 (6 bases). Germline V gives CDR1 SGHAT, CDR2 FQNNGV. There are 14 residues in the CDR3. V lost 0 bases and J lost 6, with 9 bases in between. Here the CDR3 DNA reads TGTGCCAGCAGCTTAGAGACAGGTTCCAATGAGCAGTTCTTC. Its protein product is CASSLETGSNEQFF. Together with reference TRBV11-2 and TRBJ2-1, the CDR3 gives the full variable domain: EAGVAQSPRYKIIEKRQSVAFWCNPISGHATLYWYQQILGQGPKLLIQFQNNGVVDDSQLPKDRFSAERLKGVDSTLKIQPAKLEDSAVYLCASSLETGSNEQFFGPGTRLTVL.

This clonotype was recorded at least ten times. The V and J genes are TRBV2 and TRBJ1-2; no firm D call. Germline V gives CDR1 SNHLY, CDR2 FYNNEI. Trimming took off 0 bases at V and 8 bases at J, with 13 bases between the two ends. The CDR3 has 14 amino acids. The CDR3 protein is CASSEAHVSPGYTF. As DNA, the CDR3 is TGTGCCAGCAGTGAAGCCCATGTGAGCCCGGGCTACACCTTC.

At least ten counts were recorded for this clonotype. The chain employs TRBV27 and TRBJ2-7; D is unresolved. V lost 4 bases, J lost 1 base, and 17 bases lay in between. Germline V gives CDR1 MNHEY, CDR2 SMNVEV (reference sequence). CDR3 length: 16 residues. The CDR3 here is CASSSPGQIGSYEQYF. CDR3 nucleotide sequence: TGTGCCAGCAGTTCCCCCGGTCAGATCGGTTCCTACGAGCAGTACTTC.

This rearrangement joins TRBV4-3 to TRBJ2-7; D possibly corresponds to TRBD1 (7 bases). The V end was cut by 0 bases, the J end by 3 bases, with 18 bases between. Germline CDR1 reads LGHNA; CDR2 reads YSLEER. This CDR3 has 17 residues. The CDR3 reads CASSQDGRTGEIYEQYF. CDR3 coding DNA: TGCGCCAGCAGCCAAGATGGGAGGACAGGAGAAATCTACGAGCAGTACTTC.

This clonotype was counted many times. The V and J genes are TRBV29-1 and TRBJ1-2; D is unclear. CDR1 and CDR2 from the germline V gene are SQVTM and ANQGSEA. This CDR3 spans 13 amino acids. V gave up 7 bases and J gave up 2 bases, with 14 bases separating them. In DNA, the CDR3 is TGCAGCGCAAGTCCGGAGAACAACTATGGCTACACCTTC. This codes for CSASPENNYGYTF.

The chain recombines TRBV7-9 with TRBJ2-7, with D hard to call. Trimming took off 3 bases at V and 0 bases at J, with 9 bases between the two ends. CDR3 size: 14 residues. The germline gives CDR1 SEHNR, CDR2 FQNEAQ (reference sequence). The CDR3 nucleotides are TGTGCCAGCAGCTTTGGAGCAGACTCCTACGAGCAGTACTTC. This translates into CASSFGADSYEQYF.

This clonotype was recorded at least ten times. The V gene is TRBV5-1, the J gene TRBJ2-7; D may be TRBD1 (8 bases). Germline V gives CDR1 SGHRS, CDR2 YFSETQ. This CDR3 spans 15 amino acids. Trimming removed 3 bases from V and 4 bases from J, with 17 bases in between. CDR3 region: CASSSHRGGFYEQYF. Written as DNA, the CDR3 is TGCGCCAGCAGCTCCCACAGGGGGGGTTTTTACGAGCAGTACTTC.

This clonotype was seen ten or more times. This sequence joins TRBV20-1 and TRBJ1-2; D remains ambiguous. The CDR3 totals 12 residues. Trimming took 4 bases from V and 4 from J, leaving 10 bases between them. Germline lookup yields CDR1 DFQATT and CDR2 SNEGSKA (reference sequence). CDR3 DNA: TGCAGTGCTAAAACCGCAGGCTATGGCTACACCTTC. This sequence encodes CSAKTAGYGYTF.

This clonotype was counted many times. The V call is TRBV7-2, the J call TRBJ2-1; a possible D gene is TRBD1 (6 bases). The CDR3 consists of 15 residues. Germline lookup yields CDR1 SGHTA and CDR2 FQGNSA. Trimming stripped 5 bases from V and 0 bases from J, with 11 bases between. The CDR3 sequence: CASSTTTGSYNEQFF. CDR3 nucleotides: TGTGCCAGCAGCACCACGACAGGCTCCTACAATGAGCAGTTCTTC.

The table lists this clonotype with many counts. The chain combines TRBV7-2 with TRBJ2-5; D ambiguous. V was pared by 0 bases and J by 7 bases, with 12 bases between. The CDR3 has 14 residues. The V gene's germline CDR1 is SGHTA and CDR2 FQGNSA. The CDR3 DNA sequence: TGTGCCAGCAGCTTAGCCCCGGATACCGGGACCCAGTACTTC. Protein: CASSLAPDTGTQYF.

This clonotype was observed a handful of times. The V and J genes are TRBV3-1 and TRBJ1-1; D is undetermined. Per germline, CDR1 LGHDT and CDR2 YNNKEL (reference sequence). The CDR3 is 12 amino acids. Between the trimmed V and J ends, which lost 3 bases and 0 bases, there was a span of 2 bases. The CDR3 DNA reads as TGTGCCAGCAGCCAGGTGAACACTGAAGCTTTCTTT. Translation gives CASSQVNTEAFF.

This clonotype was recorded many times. The CDR3 region is CASSNPTGGAFF. DNA of the CDR3: TGTGCCAGCAGTAACCCGACGGGAGGCGCTTTCTTT. The chain joins TRBV28 to TRBJ1-1; no clear D. The germline gives CDR1 MDHEN, CDR2 SYDVKM. Trimming pared 5 bases from V and 11 bases from J, leaving 15 bases between. The CDR3 is 12 residues long.